These T cell receptor beta chains were read from a single sample in a study of blood T cell repertoires in COVID-19. The protocol was immunoSEQ multiplex PCR, while the TCRdb copy is restricted to in-frame clones and leaves out a portion. The sample lists 200,000 to 300,000 clones, around 84% occurring once. Sequencing input: peripheral blood. The receptor source for this set is a man in his sixties with acute or convalescent COVID-19. CDR3s include the opening cysteine and the closing phenylalanine or tryptophan. The order of the fields is D gene, CDR3 length, clone size, V gene, J gene, CDR3 protein, CDR3 DNA. D genes are given only for firm matches. Part of the rows lack a size; the others show once, few, many or a class for expanded clones.

>NA|13|NA|TRBV12-3/TRBV12-4|TRBJ2-5
CASSSGYRETQYF
TGTGCCAGCAGCTCAGGGTACCGGGAGACCCAGTACTTC
>TRBD1|14|NA|TRBV29-1|TRBJ1-2
CSVEGTGGHYGYTF
TGCAGCGTTGAAGGGACAGGGGGCCACTATGGCTACACCTTC
>TRBD1|15|NA|TRBV9|TRBJ2-7
CASSEAGTETYEQYF
TGTGCCAGCAGCGAAGCCGGGACAGAGACCTACGAGCAGTACTTC
>TRBD1|13|few|TRBV11-2|TRBJ1-4
CASKQGASEKLFF
TGTGCCAGCAAGCAGGGGGCAAGTGAAAAACTGTTTTTT
>TRBD2|12|few|TRBV29-1|TRBJ2-7
CSVFLAGYEQYF
TGCAGCGTTTTTCTAGCGGGGTACGAGCAGTACTTC
>NA|14|NA|TRBV5-6|TRBJ2-1
CASSLPLSRNEQFF
TGTGCCAGCAGCTTACCACTTAGCCGCAATGAGCAGTTCTTC
>TRBD1|14|NA|TRBV7-2|TRBJ1-1
CASSSRGHNTEAFF
TGTGCCAGCAGCTCCAGGGGGCACAACACTGAAGCTTTCTTT
>TRBD2|18|NA|TRBV5-1|TRBJ2-3
CASSLARTSGARTDTQYF
TGCGCCAGCAGCTTGGCAAGGACTAGCGGGGCCCGCACAGATACGCAGTATTTT
>NA|13|NA|TRBV6-5|TRBJ1-2
CASRRGGNYGYTF
TGTGCCAGCAGACGTGGAGGAAACTATGGCTACACCTTC
>TRBD2|16|NA|TRBV9|TRBJ2-2
CASSGSGTRITGELFF
TGTGCCAGCAGCGGCTCCGGGACTAGGATAACCGGGGAGCTGTTTTTT
>NA|15|NA|TRBV15|TRBJ1-5
CATSRVLQGNQPQHF
TGTGCCACCAGCAGAGTTCTACAGGGTAATCAGCCCCAGCATTTT
>TRBD1|16|NA|TRBV4-1|TRBJ1-3
CASSQAGGLSGNTIYF
TGCGCCAGCAGCCAAGCAGGGGGCTTGTCTGGAAACACCATATATTTT
>TRBD1|13|NA|TRBV7-9|TRBJ1-5
CASSRDSDQPQHF
TGTGCCAGCAGCCGGGACAGCGATCAGCCCCAGCATTTT
>TRBD2|15|NA|TRBV6-1|TRBJ2-3
CASSEPSGRTHTQYF
TGTGCCAGCAGTGAGCCTAGCGGGAGAACACATACGCAGTATTTT
>TRBD1|17|NA|TRBV9|TRBJ2-7
CASSVSLLGQGAVEQYF
TGTGCCAGCAGCGTATCCCTCCTTGGACAGGGGGCTGTAGAGCAGTACTTC
>NA|15|NA|TRBV6-5|TRBJ2-1
CACARSWGEDNEQFF
TGTGCCTGCGCGAGAAGTTGGGGGGAGGACAATGAGCAGTTCTTC
>NA|14|few|TRBV29-1|TRBJ2-3
CSVSYRGRADTQYF
TGCAGCGTTAGCTACAGGGGGAGGGCAGATACGCAGTATTTT
>TRBD2|16|NA|TRBV4-1|TRBJ2-5
CASSQGEGLGQETQYF
TGCGCCAGCAGCCAAGGGGAGGGACTAGGACAAGAGACCCAGTACTTC
>NA|15|few|TRBV5-1|TRBJ2-3
CASSYDSPLTDTQYF
TGCGCCAGCAGCTACGACTCTCCCCTCACAGATACGCAGTATTTT
>NA|13|NA|TRBV11-1|TRBJ2-7
CASSTGFGHEQYF
TGTGCCAGCAGCACGGGATTCGGGCACGAGCAGTACTTC
>NA|13|NA|TRBV7-2|TRBJ1-2
CASSWGGRSGYTF
TGTGCCAGCAGCTGGGGGGGGAGGAGTGGCTACACCTTC
>TRBD2|14|NA|TRBV23-1|TRBJ2-5
CASRTPPSGETQYF
TGCGCCAGCAGAACCCCCCCTAGCGGAGAGACCCAGTACTTC
>TRBD2|15|NA|TRBV9|TRBJ2-1
CASSASGGPSNEQFF
TGTGCCAGCAGCGCTAGCGGGGGGCCTAGTAATGAGCAGTTCTTC
>NA|13|NA|TRBV5-1|TRBJ1-1
CASSLIGSIEAFF
TGCGCCAGCAGCTTGATCGGGAGTATTGAAGCTTTCTTT
>TRBD1|16|once|TRBV28|TRBJ1-5
CASRDPDRGGGQPQHF
TGTGCCAGCAGAGATCCGGACAGGGGCGGGGGGCAGCCCCAGCATTTT
>TRBD2|13|NA|TRBV12-3/TRBV12-4|TRBJ2-5
CASRREGRETQYF
TGTGCCAGCAGGCGGGAGGGCCGGGAGACCCAGTACTTC
>TRBD1|16|NA|TRBV19|TRBJ2-7
CASSTDKRTGVYEQYF
TGTGCCAGTAGTACCGATAAGAGGACAGGGGTCTACGAGCAGTACTTC
>NA|15|NA|TRBV7-3|TRBJ1-1
CASSLMRRGNTEAFF
TGTGCCAGCAGCTTAATGAGGCGGGGGAACACTGAAGCTTTCTTT
>NA|14|NA|TRBV19|TRBJ1-1
CASNQGRGRTEAFF
TGTGCCAGTAACCAGGGGCGAGGAAGGACTGAAGCTTTCTTT
>NA|12|NA|TRBV6-5|TRBJ1-2
CASTWGDGGYTF
TGTGCCAGCACATGGGGCGACGGGGGCTACACCTTC
>NA|14|NA|TRBV5-4|TRBJ1-2
CASSGRGLNYGYTF
TGTGCCAGCAGCGGGAGGGGACTTAACTATGGCTACACCTTC
>TRBD2|13|NA|TRBV6-2/TRBV6-3|TRBJ2-1
CASSSGRYNEQFF
TGTGCCAGCAGTAGCGGGAGATACAATGAGCAGTTCTTC
>NA|19|NA|TRBV10-1|TRBJ2-6
CASSEMAASDVTGANVLTF
TGCGCCAGCAGTGAGATGGCGGCTAGCGATGTTACTGGGGCCAACGTCCTGACTTTC
>TRBD1|15|NA|TRBV5-4|TRBJ2-7
CASSRSGTGSYEQYF
TGTGCCAGCAGTCGTTCCGGGACAGGCTCCTACGAGCAGTACTTC
>TRBD1|15|NA|TRBV28|TRBJ2-4
CASSPRQGYKNIQYF
TGTGCCAGCAGTCCGCGACAGGGGTACAAAAACATTCAGTACTTC
>TRBD1|14|few|TRBV6-1|TRBJ1-5
CASSEWTGDQPQHF
TGTGCCAGCAGTGAATGGACAGGTGATCAGCCCCAGCATTTT
>NA|11|NA|TRBV28|TRBJ2-2
CASHLSGELFF
TGTGCCAGCCACTTATCCGGGGAGCTGTTTTTT
>NA|13|NA|TRBV7-2|TRBJ2-1
CASSSGLYNEQFF
TGTGCCAGCAGCTCGGGACTTTACAATGAGCAGTTCTTC
>NA|13|NA|TRBV28|TRBJ2-7
CASSLPPAYEQYF
TGTGCCAGCAGTTTGCCCCCGGCCTACGAGCAGTACTTC
>NA|14|NA|TRBV3-1/TRBV3-2|TRBJ1-2
CASSQDPRGYGYTF
TGTGCCAGCAGCCAAGATCCCAGAGGCTATGGCTACACCTTC
>NA|14|NA|TRBV9|TRBJ2-5
CASSVAGEQETQYF
TGTGCCAGCAGCGTGGCAGGGGAACAAGAGACCCAGTACTTC
>TRBD1|13|NA|TRBV19|TRBJ1-2
CASKGQGASGYTF
TGTGCCAGTAAGGGACAGGGGGCGAGTGGCTACACCTTC
>TRBD1|13|NA|TRBV12-5|TRBJ1-1
CASGSQGLGEAFF
TGTGCTAGTGGTTCACAGGGGTTGGGTGAAGCTTTCTTT
>NA|20|NA|TRBV29-1|TRBJ2-6
CSVDDMDSERKSSGANVLTF
TGCAGCGTTGATGATATGGACAGCGAACGCAAAAGCTCTGGGGCCAACGTCCTGACTTTC
>NA|15|NA|TRBV10-1|TRBJ2-2
CASTWALGDTGELFF
TGCGCCAGCACTTGGGCCCTCGGGGACACCGGGGAGCTGTTTTTT
>TRBD1|14|NA|TRBV4-2|TRBJ1-2
CASSQDGTGDGYTF
TGTGCCAGCAGCCAAGATGGTACAGGGGATGGCTACACCTTC
>NA|12|few|TRBV12-3/TRBV12-4|TRBJ1-3
CASRQLINTIYF
TGTGCCAGCAGACAGTTGATTAACACCATATATTTT
>NA|15|NA|TRBV7-8|TRBJ2-7
CASSLRSVEVYEQYF
TGTGCCAGCAGCTTAAGGTCGGTGGAGGTGTACGAGCAGTACTTC
>NA|13|NA|TRBV19|TRBJ1-1
CASVTGPNTEAFF
TGTGCCAGTGTAACAGGGCCAAACACTGAAGCTTTCTTT
>TRBD1|19|once|TRBV5-1|TRBJ1-6
CASSLGGQGASTYNSPLHF
TGCGCCAGCAGCTTGGGAGGACAGGGGGCATCGACCTATAATTCACCCCTCCACTTT
>NA|15|NA|TRBV3-1/TRBV3-2|TRBJ2-1
CASSQAPGAYNEQFF
TGTGCCAGCAGCCAAGCGCCCGGGGCCTACAATGAGCAGTTCTTC
>TRBD1|13|few|TRBV3-1/TRBV3-2|TRBJ1-1
CASSLKPGQGAFF
TGTGCCAGCAGCCTAAAACCGGGACAGGGGGCTTTCTTT
>NA|15|NA|TRBV28|TRBJ2-4
CASDAPGGGKNIQYF
TGTGCCAGCGACGCCCCAGGGGGAGGCAAAAACATTCAGTACTTC
>NA|11|NA|TRBV20-1|TRBJ1-2
CSANQGYGYTF
TGCAGTGCTAACCAGGGTTATGGCTACACCTTC
>TRBD1|13|once|TRBV7-2|TRBJ2-1
CASRRTGGNEQFF
TGTGCCAGCAGGCGGACAGGGGGGAATGAGCAGTTCTTC